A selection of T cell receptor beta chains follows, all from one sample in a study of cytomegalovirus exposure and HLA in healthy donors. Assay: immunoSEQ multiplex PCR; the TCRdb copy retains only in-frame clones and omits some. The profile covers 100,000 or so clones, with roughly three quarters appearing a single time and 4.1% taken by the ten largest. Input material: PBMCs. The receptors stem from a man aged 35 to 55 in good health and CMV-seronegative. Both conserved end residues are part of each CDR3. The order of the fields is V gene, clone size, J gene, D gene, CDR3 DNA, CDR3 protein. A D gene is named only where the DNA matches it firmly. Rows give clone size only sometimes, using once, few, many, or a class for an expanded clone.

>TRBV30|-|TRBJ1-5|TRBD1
TGTGCCTGGACCCCCGGGACAGGCATCCAGCCCCAGCATTTT
CAWTPGTGIQPQHF
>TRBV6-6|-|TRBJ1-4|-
TGTGCCAGCAGTTACTCGAAGGGGAATGAAAAACTGTTTTTT
CASSYSKGNEKLFF
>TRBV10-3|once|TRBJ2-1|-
TGTGCCATCAGTGAGTCTGCCGGGTTGAATGAGCAGTTCTTC
CAISESAGLNEQFF
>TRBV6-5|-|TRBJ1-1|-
TGTGCCAGCAGCCGAGTTTCGGGGAACACTGAAGCTTTCTTT
CASSRVSGNTEAFF
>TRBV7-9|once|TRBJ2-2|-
TGTTCCAGCAGAGGGGACAAGAACACCGGGGAGCTGTTTTTT
CSSRGDKNTGELFF
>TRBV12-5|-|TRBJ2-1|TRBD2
TGTGCTAGTACCATAGCGGGGGGCTTTAATGAGCAGTTCTTC
CASTIAGGFNEQFF
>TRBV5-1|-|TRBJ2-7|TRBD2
TGCGCCAGCAGGGGAGCGGGAAGGGACGAGCAGTACTTC
CASRGAGRDEQYF
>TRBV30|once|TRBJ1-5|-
TGTGCCTGGAGTCTGGGGCGAGGCAATCAGCCCCAGCATTTT
CAWSLGRGNQPQHF
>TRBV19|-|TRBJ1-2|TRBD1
TGTGCCAGCAACCTGGCAGGGGGAAAAAACTATGGCTACACCTTC
CASNLAGGKNYGYTF
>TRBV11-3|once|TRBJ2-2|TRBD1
TGTGCCAGCAGCTTAGGACAGGGTAGCACCGGGGAGCTGTTTTTT
CASSLGQGSTGELFF
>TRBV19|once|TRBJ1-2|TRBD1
TGTGCCGGGGGCAACCGGGACAGACCCTATGGCTACACCTTC
CAGGNRDRPYGYTF
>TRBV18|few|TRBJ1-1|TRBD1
TGTGCCAGCTCAGTTGGGACAGGGGTTACTGAAGCTTTCTTT
CASSVGTGVTEAFF
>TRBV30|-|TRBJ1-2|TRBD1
TGTGCCTGGACCAAGCCCCGGACAGGGGACATCTATGGCTACACCTTC
CAWTKPRTGDIYGYTF
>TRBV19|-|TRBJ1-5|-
TGTGCCAGTAGGGCGACAGGATCCCAGCCCCAGCATTTT
CASRATGSQPQHF
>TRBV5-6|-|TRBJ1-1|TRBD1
TGTGCCAGCAGCTTGGTGGCAGGGGGCCGGACTGAAGCTTTCTTT
CASSLVAGGRTEAFF
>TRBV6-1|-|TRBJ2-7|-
TGTGCCAGCAGTACCGAGGGGGGGGCCTCCTACGAGCAGTACTTC
CASSTEGGASYEQYF
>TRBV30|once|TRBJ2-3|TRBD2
TGTGCCTGGAGTGGGACTAGCGGAACCACAGATACGCAGTATTTT
CAWSGTSGTTDTQYF
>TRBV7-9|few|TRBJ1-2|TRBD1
TGTGCCAGCAGCATTGGGACAGGGAGCCTGCCTAACTATGGCTACACCTTC
CASSIGTGSLPNYGYTF
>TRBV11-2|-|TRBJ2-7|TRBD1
TGTGCCAGCAGCTCAACCGGGACAGGGAACTACGAGCAGTACTTC
CASSSTGTGNYEQYF
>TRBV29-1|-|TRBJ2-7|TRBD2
TGCAGCGTTGAAAGCGGGAAACTTCTGGAGCAGTACTTC
CSVESGKLLEQYF
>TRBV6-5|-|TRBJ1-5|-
TGTGCCAGCAGTTACTCCCGGAATCAGCCCCAGCATTTT
CASSYSRNQPQHF
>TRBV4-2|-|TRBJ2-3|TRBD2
TGTGCCAGCAGCCCCGGACTAGTCACAGATACGCAGTATTTT
CASSPGLVTDTQYF
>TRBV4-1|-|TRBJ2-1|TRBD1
TGCGCCAGCAGCCAAGACCGGGACAGTATTTTCAATGAGCAGTTCTTC
CASSQDRDSIFNEQFF
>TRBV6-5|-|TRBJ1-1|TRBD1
TGTGCCAGCAGCACCGCAGGGGGCTCGAACACTGAAGCTTTCTTT
CASSTAGGSNTEAFF
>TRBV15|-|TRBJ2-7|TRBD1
TGTGCCACCAGCAGAGACCTACCGGGACAGGGCTACGAGCAGTACTTC
CATSRDLPGQGYEQYF
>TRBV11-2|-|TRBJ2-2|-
TGTGCCAGCAGCTTAGATCAGGACAGAGCGAACACCGGGGAGCTGTTTTTT
CASSLDQDRANTGELFF
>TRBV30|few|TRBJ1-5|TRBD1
TGTGCCTATGGGGGACAGGGTAATCAGCCCCAGCATTTT
CAYGGQGNQPQHF
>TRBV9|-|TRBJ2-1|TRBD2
TGTGCCAGCAGCGTAGTTGGGGCGGGGGCCTACAATGAGCAGTTCTTC
CASSVVGAGAYNEQFF
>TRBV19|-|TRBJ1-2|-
TGTGCCAGTAGTATAGCCGCCGGGACTCTCCTGGGCTACACCTTC
CASSIAAGTLLGYTF
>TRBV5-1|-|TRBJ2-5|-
TGCGCCAGCAGGACGACAGGCCTAATTCAAGAGACCCAGTACTTC
CASRTTGLIQETQYF
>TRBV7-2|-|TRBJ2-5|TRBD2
TGTGCCAGCAGCGCCCGACTAGCGGGGGGGCTGGAGACCCAGTACTTC
CASSARLAGGLETQYF
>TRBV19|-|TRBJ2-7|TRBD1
TGTGCCAGTAGTATGCGGGACAGGGGAACCTACGAGCAGTACTTC
CASSMRDRGTYEQYF
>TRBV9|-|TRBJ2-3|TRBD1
TGTGCCAGCAGCGTAGCGGGCAGGGGGAGCACAGATACGCAGTATTTT
CASSVAGRGSTDTQYF
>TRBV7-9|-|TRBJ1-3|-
TGTTCCAGCACGATCGGGGGATCTGGAAACACCATATATTTT
CSSTIGGSGNTIYF
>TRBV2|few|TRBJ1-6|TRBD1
TGTGCCAGCAGTCGGCAGGGGGGAGCGAATAATTCCCCCCTCCACTTT
CASSRQGGANNSPLHF
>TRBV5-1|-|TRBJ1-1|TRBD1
TGCGCCAGCAGCAGCGGACAGGGTGAAAACACTGAAGCTTTCTTT
CASSSGQGENTEAFF
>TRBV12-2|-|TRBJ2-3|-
TGTGCAAGTCGCTTAGCCACAATCCCTCAGGGAGATACGCAGTATTTT
CASRLATIPQGDTQYF
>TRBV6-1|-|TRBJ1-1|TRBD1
TGTGCCAGCAGTGAAGTTGTAAGACAGGGCGGTGAAGCTTTCTTT
CASSEVVRQGGEAFF
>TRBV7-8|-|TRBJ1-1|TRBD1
TGTGCCAGCAGCTGGGGACAGGGGTGGGCTGAAGCTTTCTTT
CASSWGQGWAEAFF
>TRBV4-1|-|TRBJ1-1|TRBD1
TGCGCCAGCAGCCAGTTAGGGGGCGCCTGGAACACTGAAGCTTTCTTT
CASSQLGGAWNTEAFF
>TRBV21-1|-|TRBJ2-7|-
TGTGCCAGCAGCCCCCGGGACAGCCTCTACGAGCAGTACTTC
CASSPRDSLYEQYF
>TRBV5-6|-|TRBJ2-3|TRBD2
TGTGCCAGCAGCTCACTAGCGGGGACCACAGATACGCAGTATTTT
CASSSLAGTTDTQYF
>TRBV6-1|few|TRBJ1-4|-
TGTGCCAGCAGTGACTGTCCAAGTCTCCTAGTCGACAATGAAAAACTGTTTTTT
CASSDCPSLLVDNEKLFF